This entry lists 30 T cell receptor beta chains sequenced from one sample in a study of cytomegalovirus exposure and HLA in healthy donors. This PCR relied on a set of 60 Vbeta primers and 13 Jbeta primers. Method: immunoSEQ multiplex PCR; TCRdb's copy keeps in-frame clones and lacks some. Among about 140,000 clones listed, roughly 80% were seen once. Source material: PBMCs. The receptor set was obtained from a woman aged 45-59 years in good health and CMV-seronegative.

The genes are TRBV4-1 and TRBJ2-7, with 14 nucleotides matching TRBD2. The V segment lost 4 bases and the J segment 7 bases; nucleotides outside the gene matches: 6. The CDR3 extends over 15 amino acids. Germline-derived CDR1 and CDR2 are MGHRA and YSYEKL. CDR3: CASSPGLAGGGEQYF. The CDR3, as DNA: TGCGCCAGCAGCCCAGGACTAGCGGGGGGAGGTGAGCAGTACTTC.

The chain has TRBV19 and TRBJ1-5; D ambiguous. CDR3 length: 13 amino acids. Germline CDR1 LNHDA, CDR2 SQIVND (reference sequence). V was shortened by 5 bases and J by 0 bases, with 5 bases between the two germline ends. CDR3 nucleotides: TGTGCCAGTAGTGCACATAGCAATCAGCCCCAGCATTTT. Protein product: CASSAHSNQPQHF.

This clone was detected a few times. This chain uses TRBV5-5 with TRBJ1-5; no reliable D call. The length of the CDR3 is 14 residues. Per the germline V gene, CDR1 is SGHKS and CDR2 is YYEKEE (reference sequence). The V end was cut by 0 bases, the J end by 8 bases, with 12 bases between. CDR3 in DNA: TGTGCCAGCAGCTTGGGGGCTCGAATGGAGCCCCAGCATTTT. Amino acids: CASSLGARMEPQHF.

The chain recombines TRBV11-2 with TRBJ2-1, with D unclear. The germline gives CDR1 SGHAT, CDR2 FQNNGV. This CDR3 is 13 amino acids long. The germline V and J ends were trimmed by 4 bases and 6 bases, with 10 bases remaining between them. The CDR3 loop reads CASSSIEANEQFF. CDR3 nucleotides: TGTGCCAGCAGCTCCATAGAAGCCAATGAGCAGTTCTTC.

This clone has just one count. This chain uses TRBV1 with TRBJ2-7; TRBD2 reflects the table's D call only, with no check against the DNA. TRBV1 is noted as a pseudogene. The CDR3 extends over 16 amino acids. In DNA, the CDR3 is TGCACCAGCAGCCTATTAGGACTAGCGCACTCCTACGAGCAGTACTTC. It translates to CTSSLLGLAHSYEQYF.

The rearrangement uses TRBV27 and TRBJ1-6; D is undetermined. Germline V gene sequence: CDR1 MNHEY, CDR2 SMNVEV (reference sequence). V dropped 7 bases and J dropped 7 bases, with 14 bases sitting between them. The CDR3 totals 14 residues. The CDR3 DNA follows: TGTGCCAGCACCTCCCCTGGGAGCAATTCACCCCTCCACTTT. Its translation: CASTSPGSNSPLHF.

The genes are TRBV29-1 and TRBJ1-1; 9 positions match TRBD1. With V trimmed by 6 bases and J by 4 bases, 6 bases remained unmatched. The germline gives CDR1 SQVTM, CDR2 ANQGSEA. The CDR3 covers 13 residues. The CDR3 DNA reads TGCAGCGTGGGTGGACAGGGGCCCACTGAAGCTTTCTTT. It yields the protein CSVGGQGPTEAFF. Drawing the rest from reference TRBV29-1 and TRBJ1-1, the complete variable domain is SAVISQKPSRDICQRGTSLTIQCQVDSQVTMMFWYRQQPGQSLTLIATANQGSEATYESGFVIDKFPISRPNLTFSTLTVSNMSPEDSSIYLCSVGGQGPTEAFFGQGTRLTVV.

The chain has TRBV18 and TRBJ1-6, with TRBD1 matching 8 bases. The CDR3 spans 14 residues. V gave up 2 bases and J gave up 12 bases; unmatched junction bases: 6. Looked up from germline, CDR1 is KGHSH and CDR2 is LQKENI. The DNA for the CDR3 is TGTGCCAGCTCACCATTCAGGGGGCAAGAACCCCTCCACTTT. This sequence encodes CASSPFRGQEPLHF.

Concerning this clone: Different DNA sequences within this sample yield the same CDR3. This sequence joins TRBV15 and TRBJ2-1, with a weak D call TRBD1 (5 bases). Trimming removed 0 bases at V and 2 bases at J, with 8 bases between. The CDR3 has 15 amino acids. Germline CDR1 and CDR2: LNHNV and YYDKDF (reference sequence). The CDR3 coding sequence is TGTGCCACCAGCAGAGACAGGGAACCCTACAATGAGCAGTTCTTC. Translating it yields CATSRDREPYNEQFF. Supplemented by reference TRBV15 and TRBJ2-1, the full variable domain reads DAMVIQNPRYQVTQFGKPVTLSCSQTLNHNVMYWYQQKSSQAPKLLFHYYDKDFNNEADTPDNFQSRRPNTSFCFLDIRSPGLGDTAMYLCATSRDREPYNEQFFGPGTRLTVL.

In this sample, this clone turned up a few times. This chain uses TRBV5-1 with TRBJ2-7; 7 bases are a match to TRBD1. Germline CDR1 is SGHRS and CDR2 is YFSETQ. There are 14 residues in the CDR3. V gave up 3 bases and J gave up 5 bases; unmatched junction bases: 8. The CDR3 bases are TGCGCCAGCAGCTCCACAGGGGTGGGGAACGAGCAGTACTTC. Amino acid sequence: CASSSTGVGNEQYF.

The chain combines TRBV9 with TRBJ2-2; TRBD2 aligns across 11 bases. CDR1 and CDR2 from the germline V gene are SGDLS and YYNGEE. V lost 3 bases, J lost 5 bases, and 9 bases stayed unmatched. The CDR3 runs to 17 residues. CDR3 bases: TGTGCCAGCAGCGCCCGGGCTAGCGGGGGGCGAACCGGGGAGCTGTTTTTT. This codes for CASSARASGGRTGELFF.

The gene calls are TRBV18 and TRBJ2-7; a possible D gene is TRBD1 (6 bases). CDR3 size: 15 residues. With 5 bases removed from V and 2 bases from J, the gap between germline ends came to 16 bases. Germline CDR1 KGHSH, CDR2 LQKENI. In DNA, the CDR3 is TGTGCCAGCTCAAGTTTCGACAGGCCACCCTACGAGCAGTACTTC. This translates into CASSSFDRPPYEQYF.

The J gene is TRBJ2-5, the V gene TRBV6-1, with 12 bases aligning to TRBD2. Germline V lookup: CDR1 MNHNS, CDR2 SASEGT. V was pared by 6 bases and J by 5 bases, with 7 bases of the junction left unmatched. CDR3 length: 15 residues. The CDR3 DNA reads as TGTGCCAGCAGGACTAGCGGGGGCTCGGGGGAGACCCAGTACTTC. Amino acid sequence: CASRTSGGSGETQYF.

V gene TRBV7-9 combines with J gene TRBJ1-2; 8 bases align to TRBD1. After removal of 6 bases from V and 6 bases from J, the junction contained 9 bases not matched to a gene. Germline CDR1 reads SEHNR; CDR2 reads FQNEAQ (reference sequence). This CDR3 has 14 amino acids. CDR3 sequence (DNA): TGTGCCAGCAGTCCGGGTGGACAGGGAAATGGCTACACCTTC. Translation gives CASSPGGQGNGYTF.

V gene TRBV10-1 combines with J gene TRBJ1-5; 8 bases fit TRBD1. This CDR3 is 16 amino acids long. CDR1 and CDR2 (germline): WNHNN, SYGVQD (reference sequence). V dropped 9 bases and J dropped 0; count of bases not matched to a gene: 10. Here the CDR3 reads CARSRDRLYSNQPQHF. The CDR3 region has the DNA TGCGCCAGAAGCCGGGACAGGCTTTATAGCAATCAGCCCCAGCATTTT.

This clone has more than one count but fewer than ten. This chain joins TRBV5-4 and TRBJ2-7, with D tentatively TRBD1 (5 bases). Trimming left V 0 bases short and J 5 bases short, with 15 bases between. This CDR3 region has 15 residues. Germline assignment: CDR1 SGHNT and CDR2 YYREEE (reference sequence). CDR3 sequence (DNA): TGTGCCAGCAGCTTGGTTTCGCAGGGTGGGGACGAGCAGTACTTC. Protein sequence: CASSLVSQGGDEQYF.

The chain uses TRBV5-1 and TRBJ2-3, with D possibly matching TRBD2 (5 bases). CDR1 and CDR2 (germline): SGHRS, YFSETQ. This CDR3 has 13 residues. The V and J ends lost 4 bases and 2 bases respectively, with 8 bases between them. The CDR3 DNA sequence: TGCGCCAGCAGCCCCCGGGACACAGATACGCAGTATTTT. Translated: CASSPRDTDTQYF.

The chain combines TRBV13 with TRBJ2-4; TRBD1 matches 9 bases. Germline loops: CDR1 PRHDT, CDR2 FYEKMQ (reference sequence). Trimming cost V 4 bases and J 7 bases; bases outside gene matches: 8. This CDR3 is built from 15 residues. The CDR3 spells CASSSWDRARNIQYF. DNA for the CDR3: TGTGCCAGCAGCTCGTGGGACAGGGCAAGGAACATTCAGTACTTC. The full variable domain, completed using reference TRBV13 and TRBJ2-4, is AAGVIQSPRHLIKEKRETATLKCYPIPRHDTVYWYQQGPGQDPQFLISFYEKMQSDKGSIPDRFSAQQFSDYHSELNMSSLELGDSALYFCASSSWDRARNIQYFGAGTRLSVL.

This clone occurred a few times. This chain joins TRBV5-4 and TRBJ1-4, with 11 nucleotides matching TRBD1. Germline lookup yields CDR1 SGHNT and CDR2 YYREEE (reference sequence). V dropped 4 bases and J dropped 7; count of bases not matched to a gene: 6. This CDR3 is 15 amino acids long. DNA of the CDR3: TGTGCCAGCAGCCAGCCGGGACAGGGGGGTGAAAAACTGTTTTTT. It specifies CASSQPGQGGEKLFF. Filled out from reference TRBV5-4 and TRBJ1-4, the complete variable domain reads ETGVTQSPTHLIKTRGQQVTLRCSSQSGHNTVSWYQQALGQGPQFIFQYYREEENGRGNFPPRFSGLQFPNYSSELNVNALELDDSALYLCASSQPGQGGEKLFFGSGTQLSVL.

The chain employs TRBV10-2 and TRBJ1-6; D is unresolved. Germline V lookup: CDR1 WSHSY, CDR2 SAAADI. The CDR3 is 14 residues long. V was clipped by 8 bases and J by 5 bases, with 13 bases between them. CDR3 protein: CASQLSGNNSPLHF. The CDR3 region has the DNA TGCGCCAGCCAGTTGTCGGGGAATAATTCACCCCTCCACTTT.

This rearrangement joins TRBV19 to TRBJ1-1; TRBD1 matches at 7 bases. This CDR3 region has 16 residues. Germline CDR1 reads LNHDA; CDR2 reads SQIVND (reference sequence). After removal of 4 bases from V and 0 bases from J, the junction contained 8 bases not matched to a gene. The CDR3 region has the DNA TGTGCCAGTAGTACCCTCGCGGACAGGTTGAACACTGAAGCTTTCTTT. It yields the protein CASSTLADRLNTEAFF.

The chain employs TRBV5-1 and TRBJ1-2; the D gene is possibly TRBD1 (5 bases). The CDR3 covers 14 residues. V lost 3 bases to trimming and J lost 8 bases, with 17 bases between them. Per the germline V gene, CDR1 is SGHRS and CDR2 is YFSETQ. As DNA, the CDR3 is TGCGCCAGCAGCTCCAACGGGGAGGCAGGGGGCTACACCTTC. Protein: CASSSNGEAGGYTF.

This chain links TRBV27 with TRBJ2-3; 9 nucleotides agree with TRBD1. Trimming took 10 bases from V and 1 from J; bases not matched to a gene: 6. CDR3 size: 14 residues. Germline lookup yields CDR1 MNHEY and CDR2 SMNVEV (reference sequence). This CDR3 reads CATSRDRGTDTQYF. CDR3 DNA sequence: TGTGCCACCTCAAGGGACAGGGGCACAGATACGCAGTATTTT.

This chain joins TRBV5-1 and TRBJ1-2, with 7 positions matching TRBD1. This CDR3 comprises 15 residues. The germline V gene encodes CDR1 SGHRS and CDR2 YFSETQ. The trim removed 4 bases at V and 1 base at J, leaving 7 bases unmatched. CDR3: CASSQGQRLNYGYTF. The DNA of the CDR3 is TGCGCCAGCAGCCAGGGACAGAGACTTAACTATGGCTACACCTTC.

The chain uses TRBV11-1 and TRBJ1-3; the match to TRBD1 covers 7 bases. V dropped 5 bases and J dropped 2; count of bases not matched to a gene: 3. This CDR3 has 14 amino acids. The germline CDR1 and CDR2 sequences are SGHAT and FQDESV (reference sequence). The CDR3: CASSQGVPGNTIYF. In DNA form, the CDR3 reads TGTGCCAGCAGCCAGGGGGTACCTGGAAACACCATATATTTT. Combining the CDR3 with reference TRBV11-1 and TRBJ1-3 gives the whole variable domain EAEVAQSPRYKITEKSQAVAFWCDPISGHATLYWYRQILGQGPELLVQFQDESVVDDSQLPKDRFSAERLKGVDSTLKIQPAELGDSAMYLCASSQGVPGNTIYFGEGSWLTVV.

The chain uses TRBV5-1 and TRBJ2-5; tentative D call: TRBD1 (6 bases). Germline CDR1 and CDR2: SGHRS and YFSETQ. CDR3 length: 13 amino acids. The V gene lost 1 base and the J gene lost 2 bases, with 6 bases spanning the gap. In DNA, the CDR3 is TGCGCCAGCAGCTTGAGGGGGCAAGAGACCCAGTACTTC. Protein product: CASSLRGQETQYF.

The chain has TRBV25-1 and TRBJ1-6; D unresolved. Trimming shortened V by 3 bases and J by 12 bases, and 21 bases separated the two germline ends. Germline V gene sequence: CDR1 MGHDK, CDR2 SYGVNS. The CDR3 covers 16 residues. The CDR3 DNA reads TGTGCCAGCAGTGACAGCCGGCCTAACGGGGTTAGACCCCTCCACTTT. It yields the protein CASSDSRPNGVRPLHF.

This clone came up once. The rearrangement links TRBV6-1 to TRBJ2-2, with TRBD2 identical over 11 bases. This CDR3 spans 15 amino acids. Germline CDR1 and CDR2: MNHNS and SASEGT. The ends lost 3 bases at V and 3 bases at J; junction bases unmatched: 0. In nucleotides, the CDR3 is TGTGCCAGCAGTGAGGGACTAGCGGACACCGGGGAGCTGTTTTTT. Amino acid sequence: CASSEGLADTGELFF.

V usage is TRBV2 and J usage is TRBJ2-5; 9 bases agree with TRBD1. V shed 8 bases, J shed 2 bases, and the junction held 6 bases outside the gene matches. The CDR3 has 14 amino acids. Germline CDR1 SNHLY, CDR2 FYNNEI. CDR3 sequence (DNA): TGTGCCAGCTACCGGGACAGGGTTCAAGAGACCCAGTACTTC. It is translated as CASYRDRVQETQYF.

CDR3 sequence reads: CASSPAGTGAEKLFF. As DNA, the CDR3 is TGTGCCAGCTCACCAGCTGGGACAGGGGCTGAAAAACTGTTTTTT. The chain links TRBV18 to TRBJ1-4; 10 positions match TRBD1. Germline loops: CDR1 KGHSH, CDR2 LQKENI. With V trimmed by 2 bases and J by 7 bases, 4 bases remained unmatched. There are 15 residues in the CDR3.